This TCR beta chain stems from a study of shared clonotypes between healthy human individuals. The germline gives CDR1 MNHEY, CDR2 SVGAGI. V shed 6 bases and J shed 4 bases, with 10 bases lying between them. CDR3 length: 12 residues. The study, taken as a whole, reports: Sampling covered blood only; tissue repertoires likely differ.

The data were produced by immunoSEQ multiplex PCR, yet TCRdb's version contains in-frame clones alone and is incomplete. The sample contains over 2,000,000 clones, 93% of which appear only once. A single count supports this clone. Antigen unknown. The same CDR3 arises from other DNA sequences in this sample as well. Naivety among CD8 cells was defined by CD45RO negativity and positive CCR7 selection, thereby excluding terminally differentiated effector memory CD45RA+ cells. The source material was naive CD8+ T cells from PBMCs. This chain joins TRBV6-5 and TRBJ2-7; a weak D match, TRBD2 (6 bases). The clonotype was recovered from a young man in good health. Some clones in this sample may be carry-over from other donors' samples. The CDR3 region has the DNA TGTGCCAGCAGGGGAGGTTCTTACGAGCAGTACTTC. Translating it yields CASRGGSYEQYF.